This T cell receptor (beta chain) was recovered during a study of PD-L1 blockade in urothelial cancer. Study as a whole: Median blood clonality was 0.080, with 80,000 to 100,000 unique TCRs.

Profiled with immunoSEQ multiplex PCR; TCRdb holds only in-frame clones, not every one. The table shows about 38,000 clones, with 82% occurring only once. Germline V gene data show CDR1 as SGHNT and CDR2 as YYREEE (reference sequence). The CDR3 loop spans 15 amino acids. V lost 4 bases to trimming and J lost 0 bases, with 8 bases between them. This clone has just a few counts. The number of samples from each patient was between 1 and 8, taken pretreatment and on-treatment. The receptor's source is a man aged 55 to 69 with urothelial cancer. The rearrangement uses TRBV5-4 and TRBJ1-6; the D is unclear. The sample here was PBMCs, taken around atezolizumab (anti-PD-L1) treatment. The CDR3, as DNA: TGTGCCAGCAGCCACAGAAGCTCCTATAATTCACCCCTCCACTTT. Translation gives CASSHRSSYNSPLHF.